Listed below are T cell receptor beta chains from one sample, sequenced in a study of cytomegalovirus exposure and HLA in healthy donors. TCRdb's copy holds only in-frame clones and misses some; the assay was immunoSEQ multiplex PCR. Seen here are some 160,000 clones, around 75% observed once, and the top ten hold approximately 2.4%. The specimen was PBMCs. The receptor source for this set is a male donor in good health and CMV-seronegative. CDR3s include the opening cysteine and the closing phenylalanine or tryptophan. A D gene is named only where the DNA matches it firmly. Not every row has a clone size; where given, it reads once, few, many or a size class.

D gene,J gene,V gene,clone size,CDR3 DNA,CDR3 protein
TRBD1,TRBJ1-2,TRBV27,.,TGTGCCAGCGCTTTCGTCGGGACAGCTAACTATGGCTACACCTTC,CASAFVGTANYGYTF
.,TRBJ2-7,TRBV4-1,.,TGCGCCAGCAGCCAAGACAGGGGCCCCTACGAGCAGTACTTC,CASSQDRGPYEQYF
TRBD1,TRBJ1-1,TRBV25-1,few,TGTGCCAGCAGCCTGGACAGGGACACTGAAGCTTTCTTT,CASSLDRDTEAFF
.,TRBJ1-5,TRBV6-6,.,TGTGCCAGCAGTTTCTCAGCTTATAGCAATCAGCCCCAGCATTTT,CASSFSAYSNQPQHF
.,TRBJ1-2,TRBV2,.,TGTGCCAGCAGGACAGACAGCTTATACTATGGCTACACCTTC,CASRTDSLYYGYTF
TRBD1,TRBJ1-1,TRBV5-4,few,TGTGCCAGCAGTTCAGGACAGGTAGGCACTGAAGCTTTCTTT,CASSSGQVGTEAFF
.,TRBJ2-2,TRBV29-1,.,TGCAGCGTTCTAGGACAGTCGAACACCGGGGAGCTGTTTTTT,CSVLGQSNTGELFF
.,TRBJ1-1,TRBV7-2,.,TGTGCCAGCAAGAGAGACATGAACACTGAAGCTTTCTTT,CASKRDMNTEAFF
TRBD2,TRBJ2-7,TRBV7-9,.,TGTGCCAGCAGCCCAGGAGGTAGCGGGGGACACTACGAGCAGTACTTC,CASSPGGSGGHYEQYF
TRBD2,TRBJ2-7,TRBV25-1,.,TGTGCCAGCAGTGTAGCAAGCGGGGCCTACGAGCAGTACTTC,CASSVASGAYEQYF
.,TRBJ1-5,TRBV6-1,.,TGTGCCAGCAGTGAAGGAGTACTCCTCAATCAGCCCCAGCATTTT,CASSEGVLLNQPQHF
.,TRBJ1-2,TRBV19,.,TGTGCCAGTAGAAGGGGAAATGGCTACACCTTC,CASRRGNGYTF
.,TRBJ1-2,TRBV14,.,TGTGCCAGCAGCCAAGAGCGGGGGGAGGTTTATGGCTACACCTTC,CASSQERGEVYGYTF
TRBD1,TRBJ2-5,TRBV5-1,.,TGCGCCAGCAGCCCCCGGACAGGGGTCGGGGAGACCCAGTACTTC,CASSPRTGVGETQYF
.,TRBJ2-3,TRBV29-1,once,TGCAGCGTTGAGCCCGACAGAACTAGCACAGATACGCAGTATTTT,CSVEPDRTSTDTQYF
.,TRBJ2-1,TRBV10-2,.,TGCGCCAGCACAGCAGACTATATCGATGAGCAGTTCTTC,CASTADYIDEQFF
TRBD1,TRBJ1-5,TRBV19,.,TGTGCCACTAAATCCCTCTTCGGGACAGGGACCCCTATGCGGCCCCAGCATTTT,CATKSLFGTGTPMRPQHF
TRBD1,TRBJ1-4,TRBV5-4,.,TGTGCCAGCAGCGACAGACAGGGGGTTCATGAAAAACTGTTTTTT,CASSDRQGVHEKLFF
.,TRBJ2-7,TRBV28,.,TGTGCCAACAGTCTAGCCTACGAGCAGTACTTC,CANSLAYEQYF
.,TRBJ1-2,TRBV15,.,TGCGCCACCAGCAGAGATATAGGGGCCCCCTATGGCTACACCTTC,CATSRDIGAPYGYTF
.,TRBJ2-7,TRBV7-8,.,TGTGCCAGCAGCCTAACGACAGGCGCTAGCTCCTACGAGCAGTACTTC,CASSLTTGASSYEQYF
TRBD1,TRBJ1-2,TRBV5-4,.,TGTGCCAGCAGCATCGGACAGGGCTATGGCTACACCTTC,CASSIGQGYGYTF
TRBD1,TRBJ1-2,TRBV6-5,.,TGTGCCAGCAGTTACGCAAGACAGGGGAGTGGCTATGGCTACACCTTC,CASSYARQGSGYGYTF
TRBD2,TRBJ2-3,TRBV5-1,.,TGCGCCAGCAGAGGAGGCGGGGGGGCCTCAGATACGCAGTATTTT,CASRGGGGASDTQYF
.,TRBJ2-3,TRBV5-1,once,TGCGCCAGCAGCTTGTACCAGGGTAGCACAGATACGCAGTATTTT,CASSLYQGSTDTQYF
.,TRBJ1-5,TRBV2,once,TGTGCCAGCAGTCGTAGCAATCAGCCCCAGCATTTT,CASSRSNQPQHF
.,TRBJ2-5,TRBV13,.,TGTGCCAGCAGCCTCAGGGGCGGAGAGACCCAGTACTTC,CASSLRGGETQYF
TRBD1,TRBJ2-4,TRBV25-1,few,TGTGCCAGCAGTGACGGACAGGAAAACATTCAGTACTTC,CASSDGQENIQYF
.,TRBJ2-1,TRBV5-8,.,TGTGCCAGCAGCTTATCTCTTCAGTGGTACAATGAGCAGTTCTTC,CASSLSLQWYNEQFF